One sample yielded the 25 T cell receptor beta chains listed below, sequenced in a study of tissue T cells after allogeneic stem cell transplantation. Profiling relied on immunoSEQ multiplex PCR, and the TCRdb table lists in-frame clones only, not all of them. This sample yields 3,900 or so clones, of which around 50% are seen a single time; roughly 8.9% belongs to the top ten. Sample time point: mouse harvest day 7 after allogeneic transplant. Mouse grafts combined 10^7 T-cell-depleted bone marrow cells with 10^6 splenic CD5+ T cells. Sequencing was carried out using lymph node tissue. The receptor source for this set is a female BALB/c mouse given C57BL/6 T cells with graft-versus-host disease after an allogeneic hematopoietic cell transplant.

As to this clone: Genes and germline come from the mouse. CDR3: CTCSDRGRTGQLYF. CDR3 DNA (partial): TGCACCTGCAGTGACAGGGGGCGCACCGGGCAGCTCTAC. The chain is built from TRBV1 and TRBJ2-2, with TRBD1 matching 9 bases. The read finishes 1 residue shy of the CDR3 end, and the germline J gene is used to complete it. Germline V lookup: CDR1 NSQYPW, CDR2 LRSPGD (reference sequence). V trimming: 4 bases; J trimming: 4 bases; junction bases outside the gene matches: 1. This CDR3 is 14 amino acids long.

As for this clone: Gene names denote mouse genes. The missing CDR3 end, 1 residue past where the read stops, is filled in from the germline J gene. The chain employs TRBV20 and TRBJ2-2, with D perhaps given as TRBD1 or TRBD2 (5 bases each). Between the trimmed V and J ends, which lost 7 bases and 5 bases, there was a span of 14 bases. The CDR3 runs to 13 residues. Per the germline V gene, CDR1 is GFQATS and CDR2 is STVNSAI. Incomplete CDR3 DNA: TGTGGTGGTCCCGGGGGAGGAACCGGGCAGCTCTAC. Its translation: CGGPGGGTGQLY. The whole CDR3 reads CGGPGGGTGQLYF.

Of note for this clone: Any gene name here is a mouse gene name. The read ends 1 residue before the CDR3 terminus; that terminus is restored from the germline J gene. The J gene is TRBJ1-1, the V gene TRBV1; possible D gene TRBD1, 6 bases. Trimming stripped 5 bases from V and 1 base from J, with 8 bases between. CDR3 size: 13 residues. The germline CDR1 and CDR2 sequences are NSQYPW and LRSPGD (reference sequence). The CDR3 spells CTCSYRVNTEVFF. The CDR3 DNA, read in part, is TGCACCTGCAGTTACAGGGTAAACACAGAAGTCTTC.

Comment on this clone: The germline and genes are mouse ones. The read finishes 1 residue shy of the CDR3 end, and the germline J gene is used to complete it. The J gene is TRBJ2-1, the V gene TRBV13-2; 9 bases are a match to TRBD2. Germline lookup yields CDR1 NNHNN and CDR2 SYGAGS (reference sequence). The CDR3 extends over 14 amino acids. Germline trimming cut 0 bases from V and 6 bases from J; bases unmatched to any gene: 1. The CDR3 region is CASGDGWGGAEQFF. The covered CDR3 bases are TGTGCCAGCGGTGATGGCTGGGGGGGTGCTGAGCAGTTC.

This clone has only a few counts. Genes and germline are mouse. The observed sequence ends 1 residue before the CDR3 terminus, with the missing tail filled in from the germline J gene. The V call is TRBV19, the J call TRBJ2-7; TRBD1 might be the D (6 bases). CDR1 and CDR2 from the germline V gene are FNHDT and SITEND (reference sequence). The CDR3 loop spans 14 amino acids. V gave up 1 base and J gave up 0 bases, with 8 bases separating them. The covered CDR3 bases are TGTGCCAGCAGTATAAGGGGGAGCTCCTATGAACAGTAC. Protein product: CASSIRGSSYEQY. The full CDR3 protein is CASSIRGSSYEQYF.

About this clone: Gene names are the mouse ones. From the germline J gene comes the end of the CDR3, since the read stops 1 residue before it. V gene TRBV14 combines with J gene TRBJ2-4; D unresolved. The germline V and J ends were trimmed by 2 bases and 6 bases, with 10 bases remaining between them. Germline V CDR1 and CDR2: SGHDT, FRDEAV. The CDR3 is 13 residues long. The covered CDR3 bases are TGTGCCAGCAGTTTACCGGGCCCCAACACCTTGTAC. Translating it yields CASSLPGPNTLY. The complete CDR3 reads CASSLPGPNTLYF.

By its share, this clone is medium-sized. Gene names are the mouse ones. The read falls 1 residue short of the CDR3 end, and the missing part is taken from the germline J gene. The rearrangement links TRBV12-2 to TRBJ2-7; TRBD2 aligns across 7 bases. Looked up from germline, CDR1 is SGHLS and CDR2 is HYDKME. Trimming cost V 4 bases and J 4 bases; bases outside gene matches: 3. This CDR3 spans 12 amino acids. The DNA read from the CDR3 is TGTGCCAGCTCCCCGGGACTGTATGAACAGTAC. It is translated as CASSPGLYEQY. The full CDR3 protein reads CASSPGLYEQYF.

Only a few counts were recorded for this clone. Gene names refer to mouse genes. Sequencing ends 1 residue short of the CDR3 end; the germline J gene provides the rest. The V call is TRBV13-3, the J call TRBJ2-2, with 10 bases identical to TRBD2. Germline loops: CDR1 NNHDY, CDR2 SYVADS. This CDR3 is built from 16 residues. The V and J ends lost 4 bases and 0 bases, in that order; junction bases with no gene match: 3. CDR3 sequence: CASSHWGGANTGQLYF. Partial CDR3 DNA: TGTGCCAGCAGTCACTGGGGGGGGGCAAACACCGGGCAGCTCTAC.

Of note for this clone: Germline and genes here are mouse. The CDR3 goes on 1 residue after the read ends, and that part is filled in from the germline J gene. The V and J genes are TRBV31 and TRBJ1-4, with D perhaps matching TRBD1 (6 bases). V lost 1 base, J lost 5 bases, and 11 bases lay in between. CDR1 is GKSSPN and CDR2 is SITVG in the germline V gene. CDR3 length equals 14 residues. The part of the CDR3 DNA that was read is TGTGCCTGGAGTCGGCAGGGGAGGAACGAAAGATTATTT. It is translated as CAWSRQGRNERLF. The entire CDR3 sequence reads CAWSRQGRNERLFF.

Concerning this clone itself: Gene and germline names: mouse. This CDR3 is CASSLRTGSSAETLYF. The part of the CDR3 DNA that was read is TGTGCCAGCAGTTTAAGGACTGGGTCTAGTGCAGAAACGCTGTAT. V and J are TRBV19 and TRBJ2-3; 8 positions agree with TRBD2. The read ends 1 residue shy of where the CDR3 ends; the end is completed using the germline J gene. The CDR3 contains 16 residues. Germline CDR1 reads FNHDT; CDR2 reads SITEND (reference sequence). V lost 4 bases to trimming and J lost 0 bases; unmatched junction nucleotides: 7.

Note on this clone: The germline and genes are mouse ones. The CDR3 goes on 1 residue after the read ends, and that part is filled in from the germline J gene. The chain employs TRBV13-3 and TRBJ1-2, with D possibly TRBD1 on 5 matching bases. The CDR3 sequence is 14 residues long. Looked up from germline, CDR1 is NNHDY and CDR2 is SYVADS. V was shortened by 0 bases and J by 0 bases, with 6 bases between the two germline ends. CDR3 sequence reads: CASSDARANSDYTF. CDR3 DNA (partial): TGTGCCAGCAGTGATGCCAGGGCAAACTCCGACTACACC.

On this clone itself: Gene names follow the mouse nomenclature. The read ends 1 residue shy of where the CDR3 ends; the end is completed using the germline J gene. This rearrangement joins TRBV26 to TRBJ2-5; TRBD2 aligns across 8 bases. CDR1 is KGHPV, CDR2 FQNQEV, per germline (reference sequence). This CDR3 region has 13 residues. With V trimmed by 3 bases and J by 5 bases, 1 base remained unmatched. The covered CDR3 bases are TGTGCCAGCAGTCTCCTGGGGGGAGACACCCAGTAC. Its translation: CASSLLGGDTQY. The whole CDR3 sequence reads CASSLLGGDTQYF.

Concerning this clone itself: The gene names here belong to mouse. The read halts 1 residue ahead of the CDR3 end, with the missing end drawn from the germline J gene. The gene calls are TRBV12-1 and TRBJ1-1; D unclear. CDR3 size: 10 residues. The V end was cut by 2 bases, the J end by 7 bases, with 4 bases between. Germline V lookup: CDR1 SGHSN, CDR2 HYEKVE. The CDR3 bases that were read are TGTGCCAGCTCTCGCATAGAAGTCTTC. This codes for CASSRIEVF. The CDR3 reads in full as CASSRIEVFF.

Details on this clone: Mouse germline and gene names are used. With the read ending 1 residue before the CDR3 end, the germline J gene is used to fill in that end. The genes are TRBV12-1 and TRBJ2-7; D is unclear. V lost 4 bases and J 4 bases, leaving 10 bases between the germline ends. This CDR3 spans 12 amino acids. Per germline, CDR1 SGHSN and CDR2 HYEKVE. Here the CDR3 reads CASSLTEYEQYF. CDR3 DNA, as far as it was read: TGTGCCAGCTCACTTACAGAATATGAACAGTAC.

In its sample, this clone was seen a few times. Germline and genes here are mouse. The read ends 1 residue early relative to the CDR3; the germline J gene fills the gap. J is TRBJ2-1 and V is TRBV26, with a tentative D call TRBD2 (6 bases). Germline-derived CDR1 and CDR2 are KGHPV and FQNQEV (reference sequence). This CDR3 comprises 13 residues. V lost 4 bases and J lost 6, with 10 bases in between. The CDR3 spells CASSHWGSAEQFF. The CDR3 bases that were read are TGTGCCAGCAGTCATTGGGGGAGTGCTGAGCAGTTC.

With regard to this clone: Gene names refer to mouse genes. The CDR3 end is not reached by the read, which stops 1 residue before it; the germline J gene fills it in. The genes are TRBV17 and TRBJ2-5; D assignment may be TRBD1 or TRBD2 (5 bases each). The V gene's germline CDR1 is MNHDT and CDR2 YYDKIL. The V and J ends lost 1 base and 6 bases respectively, with 11 bases between them. This CDR3 has 14 amino acids. The DNA read from the CDR3 is TGTGCTAGCAGTAGAGCCGGGGGAAGGGACACCCAGTAC. This codes for CASSRAGGRDTQY. The whole CDR3 sequence is CASSRAGGRDTQYF.

Remarks on this clone: Gene names follow the mouse nomenclature. The CDR3 goes on 1 residue after the read ends, and that part is filled in from the germline J gene. V and J are TRBV20 and TRBJ2-5; 7 nucleotides agree with TRBD2. This CDR3 is 12 amino acids long. CDR1 and CDR2 from the germline V gene are GFQATS and STVNSAI. Trimming at V came to 3 bases and at J to 8 bases, leaving 5 bases not matched to a gene. CDR3: CGASTGAGTQYF. The part of the CDR3 DNA that was read is TGTGGTGCTAGCACTGGGGCAGGCACCCAGTAC.

This clone turned up a few times. Here the gene names and germline are mouse. The read is 1 residue too short to cover the CDR3 end, so that end is filled in from the germline J gene. The chain is built from TRBV26 and TRBJ2-3, with 9 bases lining up with TRBD2. In germline, CDR1 is KGHPV, CDR2 FQNQEV (reference sequence). The CDR3 totals 15 residues. Trimming took 6 bases from V and 0 from J; bases not matched to a gene: 4. Incomplete CDR3 DNA: TGTGCCAGCAGGAGAACTGGGGGGAGTGCAGAAACGCTGTAT. Protein product: CASRRTGGSAETLY. The entire CDR3 protein reads CASRRTGGSAETLYF.

Note on this clone: Any gene name here is a mouse gene name. The read halts 1 residue ahead of the CDR3 end, with the missing end drawn from the germline J gene. The chain carries TRBV26 and TRBJ2-7; 7 positions match TRBD1. Germline V gives CDR1 KGHPV, CDR2 FQNQEV (reference sequence). The CDR3 runs to 14 residues. The ends lost 2 bases at V and 0 bases at J; junction bases unmatched: 1. The DNA read from the CDR3 is TGTGCCAGCAGTCTGGGGGACAGCTCCTATGAACAGTAC. Amino acid sequence: CASSLGDSSYEQY. The entire CDR3 protein reads CASSLGDSSYEQYF. The whole variable domain, filled in from reference TRBV26 and TRBJ2-7, reads NSKVIQTPRYLVKGQGQKAKMRCIPEKGHPVVFWYQQNKNNEFKFLINFQNQEVLQQIDMTEKRFSAECPSNSPCSLEIQSSEAGDSALYLCASSLGDSSYEQYFGPGTRLTVL.

Comments on this clone: Genes and germline come from the mouse. The read stops 1 residue short of the end of the CDR3; the missing end is completed from the germline J gene. The V call is TRBV13-1, the J call TRBJ2-7; 10 bases fit TRBD1. Looked up from germline, CDR1 is NSHNY and CDR2 is SYGAGN. With V trimmed by 3 bases and J by 7 bases, 4 bases remained unmatched. This CDR3 contains 13 residues. The CDR3 reads CASSGQGAREQYF. CDR3 DNA (partial): TGTGCCAGCAGTGGACAGGGGGCGAGGGAACAGTAC.

Regarding this clone: Mouse names are used for the genes. Coverage ceases 1 residue before the CDR3 finishes, and the germline J gene fills in the end. This chain uses TRBV26 with TRBJ1-3; D uncertain. V lost 0 bases and J 0 bases, leaving 6 bases between the germline ends. CDR1 KGHPV and CDR2 FQNQEV come from the germline V gene (reference sequence). CDR3 length equals 15 residues. The covered CDR3 bases are TGTGCCAGCAGTCTGTCGGTCAGTTCTGGAAATACGCTCTAT. Its translation is CASSLSVSSGNTLY. Given in full, the CDR3 is CASSLSVSSGNTLYF.

Notes on this clone: Mouse names are used for the genes. With the read ending 1 residue before the CDR3 end, the germline J gene is used to fill in that end. The chain carries TRBV16 and TRBJ2-7, with D possibly called TRBD1 or TRBD2 (6 bases each). Germline-derived CDR1 and CDR2 are SGHSA and FRNQAP. This CDR3 has 13 amino acids. V shed 2 bases and J shed 7 bases, with 12 bases lying between them. The CDR3 loop is CASSLPGAKEQYF. The sequenced part of the CDR3 DNA is TGTGCAAGCAGCTTACCGGGGGCCAAGGAACAGTAC.

This clone is termed large. Genes and germline are mouse. The CDR3 goes on 1 residue after the read ends, and that part is filled in from the germline J gene. The chain couples TRBV19 to TRBJ2-7, with 12 bases fitting TRBD2. Germline lookup yields CDR1 FNHDT and CDR2 SITEND (reference sequence). J was trimmed by 6 bases and V by 2 bases; bases with no gene match: 3. The CDR3 consists of 14 residues. The chain's CDR3 is CASSMTGGALEQYF. Incomplete CDR3 DNA: TGTGCCAGCAGTATGACTGGGGGGGCGCTTGAACAGTAC. Together with reference TRBV19 and TRBJ2-7, the CDR3 gives the full variable domain: GGIITQTPKFLIGQEGQKLTLKCQQNFNHDTMYWYRQDSGKGLRLIYYSITENDLQKGDLSEGYDASREKKSSFSLTVTSAQKNEMAVFLCASSMTGGALEQYFGPGTRLTVL.

For this clone: Genes and germline come from the mouse. The sequenced CDR3 bases are TGTGCCAGCAGTCTGTCGGTGTCTGGAAATACGCTCTAT. Translating gives CASSLSVSGNTLY. The CDR3 in its entirety is CASSLSVSGNTLYF. The gene calls are TRBV26 and TRBJ1-3; no reliable D call. With the read ending 1 residue before the CDR3 end, the germline J gene is used to fill in that end. The CDR3 consists of 14 residues. Germline assignment: CDR1 KGHPV and CDR2 FQNQEV (reference sequence). V dropped 0 bases and J dropped 1 base, with 4 bases sitting between them.

This clone appeared once. Germline and genes: mouse. The CDR3 is cut off 1 residue early in the read; its end comes from the germline J gene. The chain couples TRBV23 to TRBJ2-5. Germline V CDR1 and CDR2: KGHTA, FQNQQP. There are 13 residues in the CDR3. The CDR3 bases that were read are TGCTCCAGCAGTCGTCGCATCCAAGACACCCAGTAC. It specifies CSSSRRIQDTQY. The complete CDR3 sequence is CSSSRRIQDTQYF.